This T cell receptor beta chain came from a study of metastatic and nonmetastatic thyroid tumors. Study-wide background: Both malignant and benign thyroid patients supplied peripheral blood and tumor or nodule tissue samples, across which the repertoires of these patients were then compared.

In the authors' methods: Clinicopathological groups supplied CDR3 differences that were used to build a distant-metastasis classifier for papillary thyroid cancer. TCRdb re-analyzed the PCR reads using MiXCR. V and J calls and clone size were set by TCRdb, not the authors. The table has about 11,000 clones, 26% seen once; the top ten hold 9.8%. By frequency in the sample, this clone is medium-sized (0.01 to 0.1%). The antigen is undetermined. None of the patients had undergone any treatment ahead of thyroid surgery. Looked up from germline, CDR1 is MNHEY and CDR2 is SVGEGT. The CDR3 is 14 residues long. V dropped 1 base and J dropped 13 bases, with 16 bases sitting between them. Whole-study findings and limits: Versus benign nodules, malignant thyroid tumors reportedly had significantly higher TCR beta diversity, in blood and tumor.

The sample was tumor tissue. The V and J genes are TRBV6-2 or TRBV6-3 and TRBJ1-4; no definite D call. The sequence came from a female donor with papillary thyroid cancer or a benign thyroid nodule (not recorded which). Some clones in this sample may be carry-over from other donors' samples. DNA of the CDR3: TGTGCCAGCAGTTACTTCCCGTTTAGGGTCCGACTGTTTTTT. This sequence encodes CASSYFPFRVRLFF.